Shown below are 18 T cell receptor beta chains from a single sample sequenced in a study of cytomegalovirus exposure and HLA in healthy donors (dated by TCRdb to about 2017). The library was built by means of the immunoSEQ multiplex PCR assay. For the multiplex PCR, a mixture combining 60 forward primers for TCR Vbeta segments and 13 reverse primers for TCR Jbeta segments was used. The immuneACCESS repertoire file appears here via TCRdb, limited to in-frame rearrangements. These files lack a portion of the clones; in checked studies, under half of the deficit traces to unresolved V genes, and the cause of the others is not known. Counted in this sample were around 170,000 clones; 75% to 85% of them appeared once. The top ten clonotypes cover 1.5% to 2% of the sample. Sequencing used PBMCs. The receptors originated from a man between 18 and 35 years old in good health and CMV-seronegative.

This chain links TRBV28 with TRBJ1-2; 9 bases line up with TRBD1. The J segment lost 3 bases and the V segment lost 7 bases, leaving 9 bases of the junction unmatched. The CDR3 sequence is 15 residues long. Germline V gene data show CDR1 as MDHEN and CDR2 as SYDVKM. The CDR3 loop is CASNTPGQGYYGYTF. CDR3 in DNA: TGTGCCAGCAATACCCCCGGACAGGGGTACTATGGCTACACCTTC.

This clone was detected once. CDR3 in amino acids: CASSVAFMGSSGNTIYF. CDR3 coding DNA: TGTGCCAGCAGCGTAGCCTTCATGGGGAGCTCTGGAAACACCATATATTTT. The chain has TRBV9 and TRBJ1-3; D unclear. This CDR3 region has 17 residues. CDR1 is SGDLS and CDR2 is YYNGEE in the germline V gene. Trimming cost V 0 bases and J 0 bases, with 13 bases left between them.

V is TRBV5-1 and J is TRBJ2-7; 11 bases are shared with TRBD1. The CDR3 runs to 16 residues. Germline V gene data show CDR1 as SGHRS and CDR2 as YFSETQ. V lost 4 bases, J lost 4 bases, and 10 bases stayed unmatched. CDR3 loop: CASSQGDRGKDYEQYF. The CDR3 DNA reads as TGCGCCAGCAGCCAGGGGGACAGGGGGAAAGATTACGAGCAGTACTTC. The complete variable domain, with remaining parts taken from reference TRBV5-1 and TRBJ2-7, reads KAGVTQTPRYLIKTRGQQVTLSCSPISGHRSVSWYQQTPGQGLQFLFEYFSETQRNKGNFPGRFSGRQFSNSRSEMNVSTLELGDSALYLCASSQGDRGKDYEQYFGPGTRLTVT.

The chain carries TRBV5-1 and TRBJ1-1; 10 bases match TRBD1. Trimming removed 4 bases from V and 0 bases from J; junction bases left unmatched: 6. CDR1 SGHRS and CDR2 YFSETQ come from the germline V gene. The CDR3 loop spans 16 amino acids. The CDR3: CASSPGTGDMNTEAFF. As DNA, the CDR3 is TGCGCCAGCAGCCCAGGGACAGGGGATATGAACACTGAAGCTTTCTTT.

The rearrangement uses TRBV29-1 and TRBJ2-3; 13 nucleotides align to TRBD2. V was pared by 4 bases and J by 2 bases, with 6 bases of the junction left unmatched. There are 16 residues in the CDR3. CDR1 SQVTM and CDR2 ANQGSEA come from the germline V gene. The CDR3 spells CSVGWTSGGPTDTQYF. For the CDR3, the DNA is TGCAGCGTTGGGTGGACTAGCGGGGGACCCACAGATACGCAGTATTTT.

This chain's CDR3 is CASSGQENTEAFF. The CDR3 DNA is TGTGCCAGCAGCGGACAGGAGAACACTGAAGCTTTCTTT. This chain connects TRBV7-9 to TRBJ1-1; TRBD1 aligns across 7 bases. The germline CDR1 and CDR2 sequences are SEHNR and FQNEAQ (reference sequence). V was clipped by 5 bases and J by 1 base; unmatched bases: 1. CDR3 length equals 13 residues.

This chain uses TRBV5-1 with TRBJ1-2; 7 nucleotides align to TRBD1. CDR3 length: 15 residues. J gave up 5 bases and V 0 bases, and 7 bases lay outside the gene matches. The germline V gene encodes CDR1 SGHRS and CDR2 YFSETQ. In DNA form, the CDR3 reads TGCGCCAGCAGCTTGGTAGGGGGCGAACCGTATGGCTACACCTTC. Its protein product is CASSLVGGEPYGYTF.

The chain recombines TRBV18 with TRBJ1-1, with 10 bases identical to TRBD1. J lost 3 bases, V lost 6 bases, and 7 bases had no gene match. CDR1 and CDR2 from the germline V gene are KGHSH and LQKENI. The CDR3 spans 15 residues. In DNA form, the CDR3 reads TGTGCCAGCTCTCGGGACAGGGGCCTATACACTGAAGCTTTCTTT. Translation gives CASSRDRGLYTEAFF.

This clone was observed a handful of times. The CDR3 loop is CASSLMAGGETQYF. As DNA, the CDR3 is TGTGCCAGCAGTTTAATGGCAGGGGGTGAGACCCAGTACTTC. V usage is TRBV7-9 and J usage is TRBJ2-5, with 7 bases fitting TRBD1. The trim removed 6 bases at V and 5 bases at J, leaving 9 bases unmatched. The CDR3 is 14 amino acids. CDR1 SEHNR and CDR2 FQNEAQ come from the germline V gene (reference sequence).

The chain recombines TRBV6-6 with TRBJ1-1, with 7 positions matching TRBD1. J was trimmed by 5 bases and V by 5 bases; bases with no gene match: 8. The CDR3 extends over 14 amino acids. Germline CDR1 is MNHNY and CDR2 is SVGAGI (reference sequence). The CDR3 sequence: CASSRGQEGTEAFF. The CDR3 DNA reads as TGTGCCAGCAGTCGCGGACAGGAGGGGACTGAAGCTTTCTTT.

The CDR3 region has the DNA TGTGCCAGCAGTGAGGGTCGCCAGGTCTCCTACGAGCAGTACTTC. Amino acid sequence: CASSEGRQVSYEQYF. This rearrangement joins TRBV25-1 to TRBJ2-7; the D is unclear. Germline CDR1 MGHDK, CDR2 SYGVNS. Deletions cut 3 bases from V and 0 bases from J, with 12 bases between. The length of the CDR3 is 15 residues.

The chain combines TRBV6-6 with TRBJ1-5, with TRBD1 as a possible D gene (5 bases). Trimming stripped 8 bases from V and 2 bases from J, with 10 bases between. The CDR3 has 13 amino acids. Germline V gene data show CDR1 as MNHNY and CDR2 as SVGAGI (reference sequence). CDR3 sequence (DNA): TGTGCCAGCGGGGGGGACGGCAATCAGCCCCAGCATTTT. It codes for CASGGDGNQPQHF.

The CDR3 region is CASSQATRRGETQYF. CDR3 DNA: TGCGCCAGCAGCCAAGCCACGCGGCGGGGGGAGACCCAGTACTTC. The chain uses TRBV4-1 and TRBJ2-5; 7 bases fit TRBD2. From germline, CDR1 is MGHRA and CDR2 YSYEKL. The junction had 7 bases not matched to a gene; V was cut back by 1 base and J by 5 bases. This CDR3 spans 15 amino acids.

In this sample, this clone turned up a few times. The chain links TRBV7-9 to TRBJ1-1; 7 bases fit TRBD1. CDR1 is SEHNR and CDR2 is FQNEAQ in the germline V gene (reference sequence). There are 19 residues in the CDR3. After removal of 1 base from V and 1 base from J, the junction contained 15 bases not matched to a gene. The CDR3 loop is CASSLVGWGQRPSNTEAFF. The CDR3 DNA reads as TGTGCCAGCAGCTTAGTCGGATGGGGACAGCGCCCATCGAACACTGAAGCTTTCTTT.

The chain recombines TRBV11-2 with TRBJ1-1, with 11 bases that match TRBD1. CDR1 is SGHAT, CDR2 FQNNGV, per germline. V shed 2 bases, J shed 7 bases, and the junction held 9 bases outside the gene matches. This CDR3 region has 16 residues. CDR3 coding DNA: TGTGCCAGCAGCTTAACCGGGACAGGGGGGAGATATGAAGCTTTCTTT. This encodes CASSLTGTGGRYEAFF.

This chain connects TRBV5-1 to TRBJ1-2, with a weak D call TRBD1 (5 bases). This CDR3 is 19 amino acids long. Between the trimmed V and J ends, which lost 4 bases and 4 bases, there was a span of 29 bases. Germline CDR1 reads SGHRS; CDR2 reads YFSETQ. DNA for the CDR3: TGCGCCAGCAGCCTGGGTTCAGGACAAAGCTCACCCTTATCCTATGGCTACACCTTC. Translation gives CASSLGSGQSSPLSYGYTF.

The chain carries TRBV6-1 and TRBJ2-1; 8 bases align to TRBD2. The CDR3 is 13 residues long. After removal of 6 bases from V and 6 bases from J, the junction contained 4 bases not matched to a gene. Germline V gives CDR1 MNHNS, CDR2 SASEGT. The CDR3 DNA follows: TGTGCCAGCAGGTACGGGGGGGGCAATGAGCAGTTCTTC. Encoded protein: CASRYGGGNEQFF.

The chain joins TRBV18 to TRBJ2-5, with D tentatively TRBD2 (6 bases). The germline gives CDR1 KGHSH, CDR2 LQKENI. V lost 1 base and J 5 bases, leaving 14 bases between the germline ends. The CDR3 runs to 15 residues. In DNA form, the CDR3 reads TGTGCCAGCTCACCACGGGCCTTACGGGGGGAGACCCAGTACTTC. It is translated as CASSPRALRGETQYF.